This passage covers 11 T cell receptor beta chains from one sample sequenced in a study of CD8+ T cells in alopecia areata. Stated treatment: oral pan-JAK inhibitor, 5-10 mg twice daily. Reverse transcribed after extraction, RNA yielded cDNA as the sequencing template. Using immunoSEQ multiplex PCR, the repertoire was profiled, and TCRdb retains in-frame clones only, with some absent. The sample has about 140,000 clones, 85% to 90% seen once. The sequenced sample was CD8+ T cells sorted from blood, obtained at week 4, from a patient treated with tofacitinib. These TCRs come from a human donor with alopecia areata.

The chain recombines TRBV6-5 with TRBJ2-1; 8 bases match TRBD2. This CDR3 is 15 amino acids long. Trimming removed 0 bases from V and 9 bases from J; junction bases left unmatched: 7. The V gene's germline CDR1 is MNHEY and CDR2 SVGAGI. The chain's CDR3 is CASSYSDSGIAEQFF. CDR3 coding DNA: TGTGCCAGCAGTTACTCCGATAGCGGGATCGCTGAGCAGTTCTTC.

The table lists this clone with a count of one. The CDR3 region has the DNA TGTGCCAGCAGCTCCCCCCTTGTCGACGAGCAGTACTTC. This sequence encodes CASSSPLVDEQYF. The chain uses TRBV5-5 and TRBJ2-7; no clear D gene. Trimming removed 3 bases from V and 5 bases from J, with 12 bases in between. This CDR3 spans 13 amino acids. CDR1 is SGHKS and CDR2 is YYEKEE in the germline V gene (reference sequence).

The chain employs TRBV9 and TRBJ2-7; D perhaps matches TRBD2 (6 bases). CDR1 SGDLS and CDR2 YYNGEE come from the germline V gene. The CDR3 covers 12 residues. V was trimmed by 7 bases and J by 7 bases, leaving 15 bases between them. CDR3 nucleotides: TGTGCCAGCGGGACTTCGGCTGGAGAGCAGTACTTC. Translation gives CASGTSAGEQYF.

V is TRBV7-9 and J is TRBJ2-6, with 9 bases lining up with TRBD1. From germline, CDR1 is SEHNR and CDR2 FQNEAQ (reference sequence). CDR3 size: 16 residues. Unmatched junction bases numbered 4, after V lost 5 bases and J lost 2 bases. The CDR3 reads CASSRDRAPGANVLTF. Written as DNA, the CDR3 is TGTGCCAGCAGCCGGGACAGGGCGCCTGGGGCCAACGTCCTGACTTTC. Supplemented by reference TRBV7-9 and TRBJ2-6, the full variable domain reads DTGVSQNPRHKITKRGQNVTFRCDPISEHNRLYWYRQTLGQGPEFLTYFQNEAQLEKSRLLSDRFSAERPKGSFSTLEIQRTEQGDSAMYLCASSRDRAPGANVLTFGAGSRLTVL.

V is TRBV15 and J is TRBJ2-5; D is undetermined. The V and J ends lost 3 bases and 3 bases respectively, with 11 bases between them. Germline V lookup: CDR1 LNHNV, CDR2 YYDKDF (reference sequence). The CDR3 has 14 residues. CDR3 region: CATSRHAHKETQYF. The CDR3, as DNA: TGTGCCACCAGCAGGCACGCTCACAAAGAGACCCAGTACTTC.

The chain recombines TRBV7-8 with TRBJ1-5, with D possibly TRBD1 on 6 matching bases. The CDR3 extends over 11 amino acids. Germline-derived CDR1 and CDR2 are SGHVS and FQNEAQ. The V and J ends lost 1 base and 15 bases respectively, with 10 bases between them. The CDR3 reads CASSLGDILHF. In DNA form, the CDR3 reads TGTGCCAGCAGCTTAGGGGACATTCTGCATTTT.

The chain is built from TRBV7-8 and TRBJ2-1; D is perhaps TRBD2 (6 bases). Germline values: CDR1 SGHVS, CDR2 FQNEAQ. V lost 5 bases and J lost 6, with 20 bases in between. CDR3 length: 16 residues. The CDR3 sequence: CASSPLAVLGSNEQFF. CDR3 nucleotide sequence: TGTGCCAGCAGCCCTTTAGCGGTTCTAGGGAGCAATGAGCAGTTCTTC.

This clone appeared a single time. V is TRBV13 and J is TRBJ2-7; 9 bases agree with TRBD1. Germline V gene sequence: CDR1 PRHDT, CDR2 FYEKMQ (reference sequence). This CDR3 is built from 14 residues. V shed 6 bases, J shed 2 bases, and the junction held 5 bases outside the gene matches. The CDR3 spells CASRPGTGTYEQYF. DNA of the CDR3: TGTGCCAGCAGACCCGGGACAGGGACCTACGAGCAGTACTTC.

The rearrangement joins TRBV4-1 to TRBJ2-7; a possible D gene is TRBD2 (6 bases). CDR1 MGHRA and CDR2 YSYEKL come from the germline V gene. The CDR3 is made up of 14 amino acids. Trimming cost V 0 bases and J 6 bases, with 12 bases left between them. The CDR3 protein is CASSQDRRGLEQYF. As DNA, the CDR3 is TGCGCCAGCAGCCAAGACCGGCGGGGACTCGAGCAGTACTTC.

This clone was seen only once. This chain links TRBV29-1 with TRBJ2-1; 11 positions agree with TRBD2. Germline trimming cut 1 base from V and 4 bases from J; bases unmatched to any gene: 6. CDR1 SQVTM and CDR2 ANQGSEA come from the germline V gene. The CDR3 has 16 residues. The CDR3 sequence is CSVEGLAGGGYNEQFF. The CDR3 DNA reads as TGCAGCGTTGAAGGATTAGCGGGAGGGGGATACAATGAGCAGTTCTTC.

The V call is TRBV7-9, the J call TRBJ2-7, with 8 nucleotides matching TRBD2. With V trimmed by 5 bases and J by 4 bases, 10 bases remained unmatched. Looked up from germline, CDR1 is SEHNR and CDR2 is FQNEAQ (reference sequence). The CDR3 contains 15 residues. The CDR3 DNA is TGTGCCAGCAGCCAGAGCGGGAGCTCGGATTACGAGCAGTACTTC. The encoded protein is CASSQSGSSDYEQYF. The entire variable domain, with the rest obtained from reference TRBV7-9 and TRBJ2-7, is as follows: DTGVSQNPRHKITKRGQNVTFRCDPISEHNRLYWYRQTLGQGPEFLTYFQNEAQLEKSRLLSDRFSAERPKGSFSTLEIQRTEQGDSAMYLCASSQSGSSDYEQYFGPGTRLTVT.